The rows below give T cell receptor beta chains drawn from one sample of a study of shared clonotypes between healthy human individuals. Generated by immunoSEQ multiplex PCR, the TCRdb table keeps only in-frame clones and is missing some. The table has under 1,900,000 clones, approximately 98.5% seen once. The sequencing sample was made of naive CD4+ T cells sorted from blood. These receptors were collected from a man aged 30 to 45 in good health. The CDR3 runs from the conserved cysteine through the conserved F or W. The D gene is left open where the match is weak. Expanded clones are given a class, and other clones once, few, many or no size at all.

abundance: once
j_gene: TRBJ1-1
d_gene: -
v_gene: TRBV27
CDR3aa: CASANTEAFF
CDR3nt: TGTGCCAGCGCTAACACTGAAGCTTTCTTT

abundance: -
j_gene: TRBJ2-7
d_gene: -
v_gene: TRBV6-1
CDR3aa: CASRIVDSSYEQYF
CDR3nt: TGTGCCAGCAGAATAGTAGACAGCTCCTACGAGCAGTACTTC

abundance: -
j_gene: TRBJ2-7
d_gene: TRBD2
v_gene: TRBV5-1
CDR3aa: CASSLLGLAGYEQYF
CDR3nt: TGCGCCAGCAGCTTGTTAGGACTAGCGGGATACGAGCAGTACTTC

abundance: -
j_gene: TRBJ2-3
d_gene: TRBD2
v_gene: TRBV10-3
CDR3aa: CAISSGSGRTDTQYF
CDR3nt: TGTGCCATCAGTAGCGGGAGCGGGAGGACAGATACGCAGTATTTT

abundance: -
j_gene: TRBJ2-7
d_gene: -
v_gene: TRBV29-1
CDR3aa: CSVVAGSYEQYF
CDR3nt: TGCAGCGTTGTTGCAGGGAGCTACGAGCAGTACTTC

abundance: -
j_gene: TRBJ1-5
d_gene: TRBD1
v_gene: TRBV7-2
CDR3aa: CASSLTGTGGVSNQPQHF
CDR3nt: TGTGCCAGCAGCTTAACCGGAACAGGGGGCGTAAGCAATCAGCCCCAGCATTTT

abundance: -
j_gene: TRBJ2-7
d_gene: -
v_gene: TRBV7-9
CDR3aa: CASSRVGISHEQYF
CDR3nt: TGTGCCAGCAGCCGTGTGGGGATCAGTCACGAGCAGTACTTC

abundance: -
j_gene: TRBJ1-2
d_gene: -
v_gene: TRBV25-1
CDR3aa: CASRKNGGYGYTF
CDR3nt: TGTGCCAGCAGAAAAAACGGGGGCTATGGCTACACCTTC

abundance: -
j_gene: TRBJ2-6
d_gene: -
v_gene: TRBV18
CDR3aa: CASSPLQGNGANVLTF
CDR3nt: TGTGCCAGCTCACCACTGCAGGGTAATGGGGCCAACGTCCTGACTTTC

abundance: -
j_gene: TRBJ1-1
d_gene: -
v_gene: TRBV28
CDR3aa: CASSFPHPLGNTEAFF
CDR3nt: TGTGCCAGCAGTTTCCCACACCCCCTTGGTAACACTGAAGCTTTCTTT

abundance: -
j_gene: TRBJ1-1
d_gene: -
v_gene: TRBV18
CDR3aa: CASSPMNRVGVNTEAFF
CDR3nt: TGTGCCAGCTCACCAATGAACAGGGTCGGGGTGAACACTGAAGCTTTCTTT

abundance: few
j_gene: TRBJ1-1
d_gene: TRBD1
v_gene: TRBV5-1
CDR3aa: CASSLDRGTNTEAFF
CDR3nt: TGCGCCAGCAGCTTGGACAGGGGGACTAACACTGAAGCTTTCTTT

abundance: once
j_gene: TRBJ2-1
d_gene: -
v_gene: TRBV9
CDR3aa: CASSGSSSYNEQFF
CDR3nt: TGTGCCAGCTCAGGGTCCAGCTCCTACAATGAGCAGTTCTTC

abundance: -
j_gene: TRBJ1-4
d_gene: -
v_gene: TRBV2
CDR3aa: CASKETASELFF
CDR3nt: TGTGCCAGCAAGGAGACGGCCAGCGAACTGTTTTTT

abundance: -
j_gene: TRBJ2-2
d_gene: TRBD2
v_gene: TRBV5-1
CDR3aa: CASSLAASGSLLAGELFF
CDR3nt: TGCGCCAGCAGCTTGGCCGCTAGCGGGAGTCTTCTGGCCGGGGAGCTGTTTTTT

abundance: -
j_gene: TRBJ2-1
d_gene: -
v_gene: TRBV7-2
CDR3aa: CASSPSFFPSYNEQFF
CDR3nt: TGTGCCAGCAGCCCCAGTTTTTTCCCGTCCTACAATGAGCAGTTCTTC

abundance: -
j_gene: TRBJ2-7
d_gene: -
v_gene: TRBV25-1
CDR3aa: CASSGEVYEQYF
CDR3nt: TGTGCCAGCAGTGGAGAGGTCTACGAGCAGTACTTC

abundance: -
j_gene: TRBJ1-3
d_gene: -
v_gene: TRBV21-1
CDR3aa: CASSNSPAPGNTIYF
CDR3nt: TGTGCCAGCAGCAATTCCCCGGCACCTGGAAACACCATATATTTT

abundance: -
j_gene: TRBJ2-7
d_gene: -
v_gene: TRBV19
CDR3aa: CASRDGYEQYF
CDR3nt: TGTGCCAGTAGAGACGGCTACGAGCAGTACTTC

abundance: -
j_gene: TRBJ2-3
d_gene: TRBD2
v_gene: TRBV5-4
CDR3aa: CASSLAEASGNQYF
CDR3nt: TGTGCCAGCAGCTTGGCCGAGGCTAGCGGGAACCAGTATTTT